Each of the 6 T cell receptor beta chains below was sequenced from the same sample in a study of shared clonotypes between healthy human individuals. Profiling relied on immunoSEQ multiplex PCR, and the TCRdb table lists in-frame clones only, not all of them. The sample includes around 1.6 million clones, 95% to 99% of them seen just once. Sequencing used naive CD4+ T cells sorted from blood. The subset: CD45RA+ positively selected. The source is a man aged 30-40 years in good health.

The rearrangement uses TRBV5-1 and TRBJ2-2, with 7 bases matching TRBD1. V shed 3 bases and J 0 bases; nucleotides not matched to a gene: 8. Germline V lookup: CDR1 SGHRS, CDR2 YFSETQ. The CDR3 totals 17 residues. CDR3 in amino acids: CASSSQIQGTNTGELFF. The CDR3 DNA follows: TGCGCCAGCAGCTCTCAAATACAGGGGACGAACACCGGGGAGCTGTTTTTT.

V is TRBV5-1 and J is TRBJ1-4, with D possibly being TRBD1 (5 bases). The germline V and J ends were trimmed by 2 bases and 2 bases, with 13 bases remaining between them. From germline, CDR1 is SGHRS and CDR2 YFSETQ. CDR3 length: 16 amino acids. CDR3 in DNA: TGCGCCAGCAGCTTTGGGACGGGGAGGACTAATGAAAAACTGTTTTTT. Translated: CASSFGTGRTNEKLFF.

The count of this clone is one. The V gene is TRBV5-6, the J gene TRBJ2-1; weak D call: TRBD1 (5 bases). The CDR3 is made up of 14 amino acids. The germline V gene encodes CDR1 SGHDT and CDR2 YYEEEE. Trimming pared 2 bases from V and 4 bases from J, leaving 10 bases between. The CDR3 bases are TGTGCCAGCAGCTTCGACAGCACATACAATGAGCAGTTCTTC. It codes for CASSFDSTYNEQFF.

V gene TRBV5-5 combines with J gene TRBJ2-2; D not resolved. Germline loops: CDR1 SGHKS, CDR2 YYEKEE (reference sequence). This CDR3 region has 18 residues. Trimming shortened V by 0 bases and J by 1 base, and 16 bases separated the two germline ends. Written as DNA, the CDR3 is TGTGCCAGCAGCTTGGCCACCCTATTGGGCGGGAACACCGGGGAGCTGTTTTTT. Its protein product is CASSLATLLGGNTGELFF.

About this clone itself: Other DNA sequences in this sample translate to the same CDR3. The chain couples TRBV28 to TRBJ1-1; unclear D gene. The germline V and J ends were trimmed by 2 bases and 4 bases, with 2 bases remaining between them. CDR1 is MDHEN and CDR2 is SYDVKM in the germline V gene. This CDR3 region has 11 residues. This chain's CDR3 is CASSLTTEAFF. The CDR3 bases are TGTGCCAGCAGTTTAACCACTGAAGCTTTCTTT.

The gene calls are TRBV28 and TRBJ2-7; 11 nucleotides agree with TRBD2. Germline trimming cut 7 bases from V and 0 bases from J; bases unmatched to any gene: 5. Germline assignment: CDR1 MDHEN and CDR2 SYDVKM. This CDR3 comprises 15 residues. The CDR3 DNA follows: TGTGCCAGCAATATTAGCGGGAGGGGCTCCTACGAGCAGTACTTC. It yields the protein CASNISGRGSYEQYF.